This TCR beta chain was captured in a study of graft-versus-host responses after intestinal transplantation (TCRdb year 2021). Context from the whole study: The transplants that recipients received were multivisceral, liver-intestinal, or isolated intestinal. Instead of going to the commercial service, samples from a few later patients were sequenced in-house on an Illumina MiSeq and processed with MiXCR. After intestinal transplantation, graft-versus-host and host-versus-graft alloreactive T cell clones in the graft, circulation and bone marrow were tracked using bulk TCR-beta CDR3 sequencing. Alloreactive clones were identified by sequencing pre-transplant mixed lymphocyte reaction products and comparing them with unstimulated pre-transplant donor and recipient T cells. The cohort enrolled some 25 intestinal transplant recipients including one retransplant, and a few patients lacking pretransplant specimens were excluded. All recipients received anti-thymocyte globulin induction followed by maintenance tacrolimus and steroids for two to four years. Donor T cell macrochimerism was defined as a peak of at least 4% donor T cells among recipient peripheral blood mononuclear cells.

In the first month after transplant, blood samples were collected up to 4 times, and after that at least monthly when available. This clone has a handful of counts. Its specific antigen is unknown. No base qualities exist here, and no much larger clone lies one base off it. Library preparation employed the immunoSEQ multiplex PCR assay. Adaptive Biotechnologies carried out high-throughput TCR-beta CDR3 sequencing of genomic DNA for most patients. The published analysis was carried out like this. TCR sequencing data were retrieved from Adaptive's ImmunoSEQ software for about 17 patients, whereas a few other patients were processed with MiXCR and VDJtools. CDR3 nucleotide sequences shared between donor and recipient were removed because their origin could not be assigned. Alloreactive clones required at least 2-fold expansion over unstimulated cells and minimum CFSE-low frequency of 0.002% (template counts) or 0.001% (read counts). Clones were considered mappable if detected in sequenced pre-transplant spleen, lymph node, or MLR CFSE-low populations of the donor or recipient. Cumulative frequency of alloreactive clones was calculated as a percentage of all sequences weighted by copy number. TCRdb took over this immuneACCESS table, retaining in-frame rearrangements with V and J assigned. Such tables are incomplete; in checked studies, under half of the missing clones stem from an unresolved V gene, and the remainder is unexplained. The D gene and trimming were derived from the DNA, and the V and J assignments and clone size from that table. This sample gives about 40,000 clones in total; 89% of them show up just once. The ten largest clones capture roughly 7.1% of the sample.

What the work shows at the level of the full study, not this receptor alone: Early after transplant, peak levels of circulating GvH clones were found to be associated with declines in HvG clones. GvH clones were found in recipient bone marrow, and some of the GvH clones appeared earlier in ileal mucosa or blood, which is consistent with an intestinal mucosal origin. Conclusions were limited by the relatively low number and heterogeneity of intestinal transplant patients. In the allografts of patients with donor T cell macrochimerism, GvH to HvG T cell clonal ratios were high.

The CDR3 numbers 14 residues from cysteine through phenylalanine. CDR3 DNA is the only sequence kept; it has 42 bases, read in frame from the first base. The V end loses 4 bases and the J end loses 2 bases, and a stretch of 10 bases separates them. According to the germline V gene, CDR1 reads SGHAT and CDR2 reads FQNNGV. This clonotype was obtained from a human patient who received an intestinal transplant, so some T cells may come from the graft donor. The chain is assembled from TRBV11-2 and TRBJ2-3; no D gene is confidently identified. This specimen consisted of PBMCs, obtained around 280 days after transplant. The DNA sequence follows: TGTGCCAGCAGCTCGAAGGGTCTCACAGATACGCAGTATTTT. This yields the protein CASSSKGLTDTQYF.